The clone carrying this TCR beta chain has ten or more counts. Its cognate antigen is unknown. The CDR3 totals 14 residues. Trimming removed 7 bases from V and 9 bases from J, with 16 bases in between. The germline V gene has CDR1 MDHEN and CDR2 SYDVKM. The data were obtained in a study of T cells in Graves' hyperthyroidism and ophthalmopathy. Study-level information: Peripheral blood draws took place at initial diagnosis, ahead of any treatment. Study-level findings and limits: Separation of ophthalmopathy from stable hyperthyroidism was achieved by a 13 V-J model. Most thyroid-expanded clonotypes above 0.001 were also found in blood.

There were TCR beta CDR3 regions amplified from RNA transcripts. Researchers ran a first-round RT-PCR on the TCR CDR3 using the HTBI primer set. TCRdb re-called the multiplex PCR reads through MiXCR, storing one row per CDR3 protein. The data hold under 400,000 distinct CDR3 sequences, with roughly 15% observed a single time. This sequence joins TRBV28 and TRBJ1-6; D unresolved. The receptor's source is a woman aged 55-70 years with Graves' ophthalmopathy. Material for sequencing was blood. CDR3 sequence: CASIGPPSVSPLHF. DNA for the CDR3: TGTGCCAGCATTGGGCCGCCATCTGTTTCACCCCTCCACTTT. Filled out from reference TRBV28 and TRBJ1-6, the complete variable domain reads DVKVTQSSRYLVKRTGEKVFLECVQDMDHENMFWYRQDPGLGLRLIYFSYDVKMKEKGDIPEGYSVSREKKERFSLILESASTNQTSMYLCASIGPPSVSPLHFGNGTRLTVT.